One and the same sample provided the 7 T cell receptor beta chains below, sequenced in a study of cytomegalovirus exposure and HLA in healthy donors. Use of 60 Vbeta and 13 Jbeta primers characterized the PCR. Method: immunoSEQ multiplex PCR; TCRdb's copy keeps in-frame clones and lacks some. The data contain some 170,000 clones, around 85% of them singletons. Source material: PBMCs. These receptors all come from a woman aged 25 to 39 in good health and CMV-seronegative.

V and J are TRBV30 and TRBJ2-1; 9 bases align to TRBD2. The CDR3 has 13 residues. The junction had 2 bases not matched to a gene; V was cut back by 1 base and J by 7 bases. Germline V gene data show CDR1 as GTSNPN and CDR2 as SVGIG (reference sequence). The CDR3 coding sequence is TGTGCCTGGAGTGAGGCGGGGGGGAATGAGCAGTTCTTC. Its protein is CAWSEAGGNEQFF.

The chain joins TRBV27 to TRBJ2-7, with 10 bases identical to TRBD2. Germline values: CDR1 MNHEY, CDR2 SMNVEV (reference sequence). The CDR3 has 13 residues. The trim removed 8 bases at V and 4 bases at J, leaving 5 bases unmatched. This CDR3 is CASLASGSYEQYF. Here the CDR3 DNA reads TGTGCCAGCTTGGCTAGCGGGAGTTACGAGCAGTACTTC.

The chain has TRBV6-6 and TRBJ2-4; D is unresolved. Per the germline V gene, CDR1 is MNHNY and CDR2 is SVGAGI (reference sequence). V was clipped by 2 bases and J by 1 base, with 9 bases between them. This CDR3 is 15 amino acids long. The CDR3 reads CASSYRTEAKNIQYF. DNA of the CDR3: TGTGCCAGCAGTTACCGAACAGAGGCCAAAAACATTCAGTACTTC.

This clone occurred once. This rearrangement joins TRBV1 to TRBJ2-2; the table's D gene call, TRBD1, was not cross checked with the DNA. TRBV1 is marked as a pseudogene. CDR3 length: 19 amino acids. CDR3: CTSSQEGTRQGVNTGELFF. CDR3 DNA sequence: TGCACCAGCAGCCAAGAAGGGACCCGACAGGGAGTAAACACCGGGGAGCTGTTTTTT.

J is TRBJ2-3 and V is TRBV7-2, with D tentatively TRBD1 (5 bases). Trimming stripped 5 bases from V and 5 bases from J, with 8 bases between. The CDR3 spans 12 residues. Germline CDR1 and CDR2: SGHTA and FQGNSA. The CDR3 DNA reads TGTGCCAGCAGCCAAAGGGGAGATACGCAGTATTTT. It yields the protein CASSQRGDTQYF.

The chain carries TRBV2 and TRBJ2-4; D gene uncertain. This CDR3 contains 14 residues. Germline assignment: CDR1 SNHLY and CDR2 FYNNEI. Trimming stripped 3 bases from V and 10 bases from J, with 16 bases between. The DNA of the CDR3 is TGTGCCAGCAGTGAGCTCCTTAGCCCCGCGATTCAGTACTTC. This gives the protein CASSELLSPAIQYF.

This sequence joins TRBV6-1 and TRBJ2-7; D call uncertain. Germline CDR1 reads MNHNS; CDR2 reads SASEGT. The CDR3 extends over 15 amino acids. V lost 2 bases and J lost 2, with 13 bases in between. This CDR3 reads CASSETPVPTYEQYF. Here the CDR3 DNA reads TGTGCCAGCAGTGAAACCCCGGTACCTACCTACGAGCAGTACTTC.